This entry describes one TCR beta chain. These data come from a study of long-term antiretroviral therapy in people with HIV. Germline values: CDR1 MNHEY, CDR2 SVGAGI. CDR3 size: 16 residues. Trimming removed 1 base from V and 2 bases from J, with 15 bases in between. Researchers ran immunoSEQ v3.0 at survey level. Clones were read by immunoSEQ multiplex PCR, and TCRdb kept only the in-frame ones, dropping some. The sample contains 30,000 to 35,000 clones, approximately 74% of which appear only once. This chain uses TRBV6-5 with TRBJ2-7, with D possibly being TRBD1 (6 bases). The sequence was collected from a man aged 50 to 59 with HIV. The sample was unsorted PBMCs, taken 3 years after starting antiretroviral therapy. The CDR3 DNA is TGTGCCAGCAGTTACTACCCACGACAGGAGCCCTACGAGCAGTACTTC. Amino acids: CASSYYPRQEPYEQYF.